The entry that follows covers one T cell receptor (beta chain) sequence. The sample is drawn from a study of T cell changes during pregnancy in multiple sclerosis. The repertoire was sequenced with immunoSEQ multiplex PCR; TCRdb's copy has only in-frame clones and lacks some. The sample records 35,000 to 55,000 clones, over 90% being singletons. Germline-derived CDR1 and CDR2 are SQVTM and ANQGSEA. With V trimmed by 7 bases and J by 0 bases, 16 bases remained unmatched. This CDR3 has 19 residues. This chain connects TRBV29-1 to TRBJ2-1; 12 bases agree with TRBD1. The sequence was obtained from a female donor with multiple sclerosis, enrolled in a pregnancy study. The sequences come from peripheral blood, collected in the third trimester of pregnancy. The CDR3 DNA reads as TGCAGCGCTGGAACTCCGGGACAGGGGGCCCCAAGCTCCTACAATGAGCAGTTCTTC. Amino acids: CSAGTPGQGAPSSYNEQFF.